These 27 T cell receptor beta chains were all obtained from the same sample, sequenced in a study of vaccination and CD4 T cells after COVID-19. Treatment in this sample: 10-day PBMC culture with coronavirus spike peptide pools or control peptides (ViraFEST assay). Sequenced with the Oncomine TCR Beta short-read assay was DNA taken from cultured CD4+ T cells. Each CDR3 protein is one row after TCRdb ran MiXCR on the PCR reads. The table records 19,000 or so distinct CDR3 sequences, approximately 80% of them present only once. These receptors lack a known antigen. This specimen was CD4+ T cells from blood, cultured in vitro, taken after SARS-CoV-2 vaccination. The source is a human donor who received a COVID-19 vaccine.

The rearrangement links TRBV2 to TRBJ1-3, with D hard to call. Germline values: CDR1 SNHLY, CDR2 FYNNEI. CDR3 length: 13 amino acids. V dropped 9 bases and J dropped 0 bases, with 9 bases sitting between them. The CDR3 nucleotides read TGTGCCAGTACCGACCCCTCTGGAAACACCATATATTTT. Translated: CASTDPSGNTIYF.

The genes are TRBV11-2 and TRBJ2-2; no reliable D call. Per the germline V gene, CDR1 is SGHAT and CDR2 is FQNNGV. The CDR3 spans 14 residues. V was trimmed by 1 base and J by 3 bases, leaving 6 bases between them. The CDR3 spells CASSLGPHTGELFF. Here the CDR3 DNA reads TGTGCCAGCAGCTTAGGCCCACACACCGGGGAGCTGTTTTTT.

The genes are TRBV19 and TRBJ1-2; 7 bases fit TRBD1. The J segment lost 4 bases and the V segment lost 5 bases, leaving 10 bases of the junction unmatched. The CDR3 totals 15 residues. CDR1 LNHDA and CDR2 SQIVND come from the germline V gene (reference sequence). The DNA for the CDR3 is TGTGCCAGTAGTGCACCGGGACAGATGACCTATGGCTACACCTTC. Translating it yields CASSAPGQMTYGYTF.

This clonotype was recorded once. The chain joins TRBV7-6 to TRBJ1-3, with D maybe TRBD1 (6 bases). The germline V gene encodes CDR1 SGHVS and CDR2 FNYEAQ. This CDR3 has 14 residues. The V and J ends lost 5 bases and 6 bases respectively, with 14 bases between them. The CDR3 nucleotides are TGTGCCAGCAGCCCCACAGGGCACTCAAACACCATATATTTT. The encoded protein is CASSPTGHSNTIYF.

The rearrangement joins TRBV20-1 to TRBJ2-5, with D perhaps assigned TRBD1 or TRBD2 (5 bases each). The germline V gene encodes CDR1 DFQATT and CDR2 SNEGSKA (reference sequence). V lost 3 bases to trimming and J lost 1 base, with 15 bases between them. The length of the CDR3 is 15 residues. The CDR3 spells CSASPGWDPQETQYF. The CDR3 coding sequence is TGCAGTGCTAGTCCGGGGTGGGACCCCCAAGAGACCCAGTACTTC.

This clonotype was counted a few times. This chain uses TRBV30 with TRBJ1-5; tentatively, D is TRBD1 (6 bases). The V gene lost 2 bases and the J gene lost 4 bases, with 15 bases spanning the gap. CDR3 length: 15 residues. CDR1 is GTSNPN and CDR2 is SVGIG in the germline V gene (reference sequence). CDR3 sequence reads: CAWSIPGQPNQPQHF. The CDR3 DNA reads TGTGCCTGGAGTATCCCCGGACAGCCTAATCAGCCCCAGCATTTT.

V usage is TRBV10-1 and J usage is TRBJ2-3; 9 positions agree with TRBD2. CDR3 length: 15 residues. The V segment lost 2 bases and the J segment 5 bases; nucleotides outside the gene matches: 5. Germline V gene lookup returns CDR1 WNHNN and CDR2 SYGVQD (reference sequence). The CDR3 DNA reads TGCGCCAGCAGTGAGGGCGGGGGGGAAGTAGATACGCAGTATTTT. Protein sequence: CASSEGGGEVDTQYF.

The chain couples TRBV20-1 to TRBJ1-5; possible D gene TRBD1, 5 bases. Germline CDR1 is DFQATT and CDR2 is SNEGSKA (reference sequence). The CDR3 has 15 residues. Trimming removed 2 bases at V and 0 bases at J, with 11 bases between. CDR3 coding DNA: TGCAGTGCTAGATCCGGGGCCGTTAGCAATCAGCCCCAGCATTTT. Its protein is CSARSGAVSNQPQHF.

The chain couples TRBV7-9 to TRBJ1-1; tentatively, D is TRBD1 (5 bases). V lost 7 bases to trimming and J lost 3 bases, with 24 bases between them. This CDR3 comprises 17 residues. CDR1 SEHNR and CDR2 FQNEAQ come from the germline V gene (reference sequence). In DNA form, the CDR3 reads TGTGCCAGCAACGATCCAACCCAGGGATATGGTGACACTGAAGCTTTCTTT. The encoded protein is CASNDPTQGYGDTEAFF.

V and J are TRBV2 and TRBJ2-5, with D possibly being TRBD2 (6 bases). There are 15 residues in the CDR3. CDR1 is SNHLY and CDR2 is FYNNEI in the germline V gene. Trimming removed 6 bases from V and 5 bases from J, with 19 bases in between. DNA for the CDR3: TGTGCCAGCAGCCAAGGGACTTCGCGTGCGGAGACCCAGTACTTC. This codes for CASSQGTSRAETQYF.

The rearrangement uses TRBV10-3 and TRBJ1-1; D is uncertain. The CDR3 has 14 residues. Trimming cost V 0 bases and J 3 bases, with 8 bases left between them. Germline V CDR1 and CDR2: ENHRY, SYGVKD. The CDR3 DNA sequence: TGTGCCATCAGTGAGTCGGTAGGGCACACTGAAGCTTTCTTT. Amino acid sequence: CAISESVGHTEAFF.

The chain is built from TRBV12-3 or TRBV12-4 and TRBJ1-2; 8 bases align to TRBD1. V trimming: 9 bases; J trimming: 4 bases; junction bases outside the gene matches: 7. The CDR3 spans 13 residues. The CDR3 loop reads CASGTGGAYGYTF. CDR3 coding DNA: TGTGCCAGTGGTACAGGGGGGGCCTATGGCTACACCTTC.

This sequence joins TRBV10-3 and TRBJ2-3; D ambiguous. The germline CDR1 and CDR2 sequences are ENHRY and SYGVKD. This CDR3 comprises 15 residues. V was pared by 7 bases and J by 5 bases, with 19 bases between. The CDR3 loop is CAITESHSQIDTQYF. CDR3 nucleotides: TGTGCCATCACTGAATCACATAGTCAAATAGATACGCAGTATTTT.

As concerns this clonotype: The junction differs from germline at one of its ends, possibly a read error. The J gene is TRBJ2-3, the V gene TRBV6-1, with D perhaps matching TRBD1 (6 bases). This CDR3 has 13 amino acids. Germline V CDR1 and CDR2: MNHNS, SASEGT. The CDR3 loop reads CASSESSFQTRGF. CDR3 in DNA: TGTGCCAGCAGTGAATCTAGTTTCCAAACCAGGGGTTTT.

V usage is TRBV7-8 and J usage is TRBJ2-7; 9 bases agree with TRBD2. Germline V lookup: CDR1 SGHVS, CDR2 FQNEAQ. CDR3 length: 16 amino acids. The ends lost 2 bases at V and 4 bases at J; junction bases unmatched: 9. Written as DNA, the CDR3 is TGTGCCAGCAGCTTAACTAAGCGGGGGGTCGGGTACGAGCAGTACTTC. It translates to CASSLTKRGVGYEQYF. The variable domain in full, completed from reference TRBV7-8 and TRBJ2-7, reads GAGVSQSPRYKVAKRGQDVALRCDPISGHVSLFWYQQALGQGPEFLTYFQNEAQLDKSGLPSDRFFAERPEGSVSTLKIQRTQQEDSAVYLCASSLTKRGVGYEQYFGPGTRLTVT.

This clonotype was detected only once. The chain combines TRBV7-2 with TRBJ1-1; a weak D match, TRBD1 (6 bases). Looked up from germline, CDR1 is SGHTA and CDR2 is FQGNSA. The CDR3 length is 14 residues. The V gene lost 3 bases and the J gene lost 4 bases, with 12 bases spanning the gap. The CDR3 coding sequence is TGTGCCAGCAGCTTTAGTAGGGGGATCACTGAAGCTTTCTTT. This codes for CASSFSRGITEAFF.

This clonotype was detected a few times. The CDR3: CASSLRGRQGNTEAFF. The CDR3 nucleotides read TGTGCCAGCAGCTTAAGGGGAAGACAGGGTAACACTGAAGCTTTCTTT. The chain is built from TRBV7-6 and TRBJ1-1; TRBD1 agrees at 7 bases. The CDR3 has 16 amino acids. The J segment lost 2 bases and the V segment lost 2 bases, leaving 8 bases of the junction unmatched. CDR1 SGHVS and CDR2 FNYEAQ come from the germline V gene.

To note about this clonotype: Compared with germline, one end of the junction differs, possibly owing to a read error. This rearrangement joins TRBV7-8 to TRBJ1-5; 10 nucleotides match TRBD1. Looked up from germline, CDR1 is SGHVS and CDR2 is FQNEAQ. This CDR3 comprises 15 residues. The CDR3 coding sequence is TGTGCCAGCAGCCCAGCCGGGACAGGGGATCAGCCCCAACATTTT. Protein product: CASSPAGTGDQPQHF.

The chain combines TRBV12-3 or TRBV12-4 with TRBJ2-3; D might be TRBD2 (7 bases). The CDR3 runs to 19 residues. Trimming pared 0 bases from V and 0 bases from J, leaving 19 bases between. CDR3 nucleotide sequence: TGTGCCAGCAGTTTAGCGCTCAGGATGCGGGGGCGTAGCACAGATACGCAGTATTTT. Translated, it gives CASSLALRMRGRSTDTQYF.

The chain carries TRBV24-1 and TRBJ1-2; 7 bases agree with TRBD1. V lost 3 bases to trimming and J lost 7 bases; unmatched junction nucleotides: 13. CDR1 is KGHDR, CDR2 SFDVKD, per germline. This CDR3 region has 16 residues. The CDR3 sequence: CATSDEQGGGRIGYTF. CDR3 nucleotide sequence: TGTGCCACCAGTGATGAGCAAGGAGGGGGCCGCATTGGCTACACCTTC.

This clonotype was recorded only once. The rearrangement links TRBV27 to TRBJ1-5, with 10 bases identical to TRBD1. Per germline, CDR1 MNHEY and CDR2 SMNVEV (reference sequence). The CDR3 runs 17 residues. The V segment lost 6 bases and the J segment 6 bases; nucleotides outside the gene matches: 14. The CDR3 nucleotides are TGTGCCAGCAGGCCGGGACAGGGGACGCGTTGGGTTCAGCCCCAGCATTTT. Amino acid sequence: CASRPGQGTRWVQPQHF.

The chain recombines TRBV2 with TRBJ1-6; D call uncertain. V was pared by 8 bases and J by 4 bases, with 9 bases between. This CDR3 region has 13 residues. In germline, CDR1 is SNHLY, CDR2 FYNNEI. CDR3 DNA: TGTGCCAGCCTTAAGGGATATAATTCACCCCTCCACTTT. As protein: CASLKGYNSPLHF.

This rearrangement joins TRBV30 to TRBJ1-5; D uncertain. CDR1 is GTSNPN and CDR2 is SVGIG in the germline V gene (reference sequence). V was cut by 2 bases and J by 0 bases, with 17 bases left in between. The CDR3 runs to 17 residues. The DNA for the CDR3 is TGTGCCTGGAGTCCGACTTGGGAGCTTAATAGCAATCAGCCCCAGCATTTT. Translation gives CAWSPTWELNSNQPQHF.

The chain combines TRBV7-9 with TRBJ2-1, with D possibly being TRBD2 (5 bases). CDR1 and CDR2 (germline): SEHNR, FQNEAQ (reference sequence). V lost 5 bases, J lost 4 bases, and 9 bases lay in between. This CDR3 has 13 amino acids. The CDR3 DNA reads TGTGCCAGCAGCCTTGGACTGTACAATGAGCAGTTCTTC. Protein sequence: CASSLGLYNEQFF. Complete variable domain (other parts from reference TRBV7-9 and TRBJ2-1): DTGVSQNPRHKITKRGQNVTFRCDPISEHNRLYWYRQTLGQGPEFLTYFQNEAQLEKSRLLSDRFSAERPKGSFSTLEIQRTEQGDSAMYLCASSLGLYNEQFFGPGTRLTVL.

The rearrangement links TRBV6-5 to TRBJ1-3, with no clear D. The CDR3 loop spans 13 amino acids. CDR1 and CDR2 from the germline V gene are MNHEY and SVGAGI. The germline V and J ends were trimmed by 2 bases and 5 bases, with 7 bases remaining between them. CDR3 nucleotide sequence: TGTGCCAGCAGTTACCAACTCAGAAACACCATATATTTT. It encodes CASSYQLRNTIYF.

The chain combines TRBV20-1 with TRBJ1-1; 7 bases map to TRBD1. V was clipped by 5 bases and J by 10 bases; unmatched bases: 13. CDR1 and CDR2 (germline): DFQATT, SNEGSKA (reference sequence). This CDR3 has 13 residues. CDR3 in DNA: TGCAGTGCTCGACAGGGAGGGGATTCCGGAGCTTTCTTT. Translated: CSARQGGDSGAFF.

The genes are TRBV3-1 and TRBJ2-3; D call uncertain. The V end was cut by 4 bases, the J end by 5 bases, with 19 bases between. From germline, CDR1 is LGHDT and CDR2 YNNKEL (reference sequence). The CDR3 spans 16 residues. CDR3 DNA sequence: TGTGCCAGCAGCCCCCGTGGAAGGACGGCACAAGATACGCAGTATTTT. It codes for CASSPRGRTAQDTQYF.